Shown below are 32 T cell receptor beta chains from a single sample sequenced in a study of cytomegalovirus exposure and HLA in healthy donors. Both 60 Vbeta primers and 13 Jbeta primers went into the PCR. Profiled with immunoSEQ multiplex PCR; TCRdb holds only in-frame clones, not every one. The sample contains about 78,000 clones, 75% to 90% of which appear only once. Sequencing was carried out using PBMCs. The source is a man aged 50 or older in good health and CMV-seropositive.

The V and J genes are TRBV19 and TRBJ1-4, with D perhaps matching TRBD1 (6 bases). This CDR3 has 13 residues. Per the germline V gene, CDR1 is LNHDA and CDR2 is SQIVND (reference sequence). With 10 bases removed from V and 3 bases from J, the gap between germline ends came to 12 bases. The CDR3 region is CATAGTSNEKLFF. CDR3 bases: TGTGCCACCGCAGGGACATCTAATGAAAAACTGTTTTTT.

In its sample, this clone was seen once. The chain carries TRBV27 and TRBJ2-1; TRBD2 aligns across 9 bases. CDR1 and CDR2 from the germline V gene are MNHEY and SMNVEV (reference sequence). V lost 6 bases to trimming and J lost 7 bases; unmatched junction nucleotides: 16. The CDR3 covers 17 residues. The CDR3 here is CASRSTISGTSLNEQFF. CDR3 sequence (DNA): TGTGCCAGCAGGTCCACTATATCCGGGACTAGCCTAAATGAGCAGTTCTTC.

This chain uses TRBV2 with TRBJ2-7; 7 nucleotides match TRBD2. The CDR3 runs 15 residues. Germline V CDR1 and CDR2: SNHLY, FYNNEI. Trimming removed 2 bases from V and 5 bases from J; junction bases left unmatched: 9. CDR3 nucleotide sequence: TGTGCCAGCAGTGAAAGCGGGAACGCGCTCCACGAGCAGTACTTC. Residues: CASSESGNALHEQYF.

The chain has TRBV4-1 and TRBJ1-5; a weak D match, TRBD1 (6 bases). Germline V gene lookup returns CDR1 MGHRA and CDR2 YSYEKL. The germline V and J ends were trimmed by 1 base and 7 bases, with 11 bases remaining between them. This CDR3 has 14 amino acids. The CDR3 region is CASSQVGGGQPQHF. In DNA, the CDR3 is TGCGCCAGCAGCCAAGTCGGGGGGGGCCAGCCCCAGCATTTT.

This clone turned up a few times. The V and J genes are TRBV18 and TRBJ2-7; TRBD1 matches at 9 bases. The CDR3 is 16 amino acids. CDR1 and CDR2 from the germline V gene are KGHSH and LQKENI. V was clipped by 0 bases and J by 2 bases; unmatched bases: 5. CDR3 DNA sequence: TGTGCCAGCTCACCACCCACGGACAGGGGCACCTACGAGCAGTACTTC. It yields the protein CASSPPTDRGTYEQYF.

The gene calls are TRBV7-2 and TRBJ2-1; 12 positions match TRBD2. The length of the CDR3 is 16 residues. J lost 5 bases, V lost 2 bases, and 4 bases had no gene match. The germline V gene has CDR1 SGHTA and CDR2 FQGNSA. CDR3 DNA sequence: TGTGCCAGCAGCTTAAGTCTAGCGGGGGGGCACAATGAGCAGTTCTTC. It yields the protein CASSLSLAGGHNEQFF. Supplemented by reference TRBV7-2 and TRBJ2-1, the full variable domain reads GAGVSQSPSNKVTEKGKDVELRCDPISGHTALYWYRQSLGQGLEFLIYFQGNSAPDKSGLPSDRFSAERTGGSVSTLTIQRTQQEDSAVYLCASSLSLAGGHNEQFFGPGTRLTVL.

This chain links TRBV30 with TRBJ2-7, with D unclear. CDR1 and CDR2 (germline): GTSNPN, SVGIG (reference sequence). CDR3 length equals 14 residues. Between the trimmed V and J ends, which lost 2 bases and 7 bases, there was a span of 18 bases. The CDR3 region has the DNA TGTGCCTGGAGTTCCGGGTTAGGCAAGAGGGAGCAGTACTTC. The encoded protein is CAWSSGLGKREQYF.

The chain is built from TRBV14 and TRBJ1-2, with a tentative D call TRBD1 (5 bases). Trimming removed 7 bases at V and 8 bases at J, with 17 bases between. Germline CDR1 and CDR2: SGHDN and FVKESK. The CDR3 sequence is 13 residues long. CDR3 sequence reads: CASNLGPRLGYTF. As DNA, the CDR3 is TGTGCCAGCAACCTGGGGCCACGATTGGGCTACACCTTC.

CDR3 DNA: TGTGCCAGCAGCTTTTTATCGGGAGCGAGCAATGAGCAGTTCTTC. This codes for CASSFLSGASNEQFF. This sequence joins TRBV5-6 and TRBJ2-1; tentative D call: TRBD2 (6 bases). V gave up 2 bases and J gave up 6 bases, with 15 bases separating them. The CDR3 runs 15 residues. The germline CDR1 and CDR2 sequences are SGHDT and YYEEEE.

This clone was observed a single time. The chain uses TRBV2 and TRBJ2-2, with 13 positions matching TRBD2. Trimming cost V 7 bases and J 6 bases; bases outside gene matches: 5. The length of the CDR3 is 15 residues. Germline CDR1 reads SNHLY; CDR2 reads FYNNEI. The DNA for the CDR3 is TGTGCCAGCACTGGACTAGCGGGAGAGGCCGGGGAGCTGTTTTTT. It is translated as CASTGLAGEAGELFF.

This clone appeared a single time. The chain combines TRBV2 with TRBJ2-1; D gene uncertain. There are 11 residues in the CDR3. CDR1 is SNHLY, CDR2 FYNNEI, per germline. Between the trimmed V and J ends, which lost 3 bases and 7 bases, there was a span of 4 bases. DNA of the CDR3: TGTGCCAGCAGTGAGCGAAATGAGCAGTTCTTC. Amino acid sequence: CASSERNEQFF.

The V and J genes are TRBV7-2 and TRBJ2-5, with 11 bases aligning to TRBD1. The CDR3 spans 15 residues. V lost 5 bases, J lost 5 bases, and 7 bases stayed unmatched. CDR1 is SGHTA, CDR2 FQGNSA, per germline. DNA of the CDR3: TGTGCCAGCAGCGAGGGACAGGGGGAAAGCGAGACCCAGTACTTC. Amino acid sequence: CASSEGQGESETQYF.

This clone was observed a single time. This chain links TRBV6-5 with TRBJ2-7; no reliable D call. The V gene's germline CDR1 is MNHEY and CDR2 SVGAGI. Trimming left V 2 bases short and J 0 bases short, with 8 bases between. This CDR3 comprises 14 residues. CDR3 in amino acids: CASSYERYSYEQYF. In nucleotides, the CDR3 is TGTGCCAGCAGTTACGAACGGTACTCCTACGAGCAGTACTTC.

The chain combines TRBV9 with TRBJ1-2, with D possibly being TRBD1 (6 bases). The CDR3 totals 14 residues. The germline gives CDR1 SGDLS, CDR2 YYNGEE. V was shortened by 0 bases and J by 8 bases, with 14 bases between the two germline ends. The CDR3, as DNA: TGTGCCAGCAGCGTAGATTGGGGGCTGGTAGGCTACACCTTC. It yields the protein CASSVDWGLVGYTF.

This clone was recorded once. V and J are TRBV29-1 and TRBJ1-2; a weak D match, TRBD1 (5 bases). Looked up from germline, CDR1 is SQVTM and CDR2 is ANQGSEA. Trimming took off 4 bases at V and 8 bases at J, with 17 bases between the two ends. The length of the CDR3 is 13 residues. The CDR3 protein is CSVGGQGFTGYTF. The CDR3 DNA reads TGCAGCGTTGGCGGCCAGGGTTTTACGGGCTACACCTTC.

Here the CDR3 DNA reads TGTGCCAGCAGGCGGGGGGAAGGAGAGGAGCAGTTCTTC. This encodes CASRRGEGEEQFF. The chain carries TRBV2 and TRBJ2-1, with TRBD2 matching over 8 bases. V gave up 6 bases and J gave up 10 bases; unmatched junction bases: 8. The CDR3 is 13 residues long. Germline values: CDR1 SNHLY, CDR2 FYNNEI. Full variable domain (outside the CDR3, taken from reference TRBV2 and TRBJ2-1): EPEVTQTPSHQVTQMGQEVILRCVPISNHLYFYWYRQILGQKVEFLVSFYNNEISEKSEIFDDQFSVERPDGSNFTLKIRSTKLEDSAMYFCASRRGEGEEQFFGPGTRLTVL.

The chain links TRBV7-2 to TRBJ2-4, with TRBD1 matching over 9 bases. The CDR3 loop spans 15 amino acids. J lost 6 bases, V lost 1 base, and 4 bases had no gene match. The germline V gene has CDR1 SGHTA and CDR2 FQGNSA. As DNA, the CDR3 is TGTGCCAGCAGCTTAGAACAGGGGGCTCGAAACATTCAGTACTTC. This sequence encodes CASSLEQGARNIQYF.

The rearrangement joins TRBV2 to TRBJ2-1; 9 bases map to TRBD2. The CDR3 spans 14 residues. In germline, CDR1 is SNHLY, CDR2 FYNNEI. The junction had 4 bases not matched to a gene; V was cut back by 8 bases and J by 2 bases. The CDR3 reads CASQAGGPYNEQFF. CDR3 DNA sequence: TGTGCCAGCCAAGCGGGAGGCCCCTACAATGAGCAGTTCTTC.

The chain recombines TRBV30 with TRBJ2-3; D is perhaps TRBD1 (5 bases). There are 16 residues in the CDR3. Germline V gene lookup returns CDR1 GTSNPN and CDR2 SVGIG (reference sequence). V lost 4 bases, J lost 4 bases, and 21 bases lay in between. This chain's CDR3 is CAWTPRRGLSADTQYF. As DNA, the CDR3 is TGTGCCTGGACCCCCCGTAGGGGTTTGTCCGCAGATACGCAGTATTTT.

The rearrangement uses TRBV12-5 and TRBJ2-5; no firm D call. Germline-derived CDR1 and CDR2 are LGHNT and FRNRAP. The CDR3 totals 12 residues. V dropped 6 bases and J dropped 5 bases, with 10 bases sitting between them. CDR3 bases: TGTGCTAGTGGCCCTCCCGGGGAGACCCAGTACTTC. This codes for CASGPPGETQYF.

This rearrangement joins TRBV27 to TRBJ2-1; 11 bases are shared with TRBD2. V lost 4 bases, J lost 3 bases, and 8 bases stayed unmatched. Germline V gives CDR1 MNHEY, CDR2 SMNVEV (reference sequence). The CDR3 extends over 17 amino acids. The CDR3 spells CASSSTTSGALYNEQFF. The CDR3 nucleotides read TGTGCCAGCAGTTCGACGACTAGCGGGGCCCTCTACAATGAGCAGTTCTTC.

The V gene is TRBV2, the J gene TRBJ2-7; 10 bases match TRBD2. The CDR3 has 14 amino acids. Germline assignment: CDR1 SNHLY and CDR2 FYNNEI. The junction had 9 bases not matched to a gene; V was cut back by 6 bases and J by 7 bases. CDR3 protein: CASRGLAGVSEQYF. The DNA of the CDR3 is TGTGCCAGCAGGGGGCTAGCGGGAGTAAGTGAGCAGTACTTC. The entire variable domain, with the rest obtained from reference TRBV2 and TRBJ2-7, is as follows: EPEVTQTPSHQVTQMGQEVILRCVPISNHLYFYWYRQILGQKVEFLVSFYNNEISEKSEIFDDQFSVERPDGSNFTLKIRSTKLEDSAMYFCASRGLAGVSEQYFGPGTRLTVT.

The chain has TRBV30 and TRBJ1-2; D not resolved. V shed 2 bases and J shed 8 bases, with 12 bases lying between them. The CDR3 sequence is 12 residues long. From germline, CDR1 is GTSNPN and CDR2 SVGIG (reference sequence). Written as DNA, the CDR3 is TGTGCCTGGAGTCCCCTGGGCCCCGGCTACACCTTC. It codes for CAWSPLGPGYTF.

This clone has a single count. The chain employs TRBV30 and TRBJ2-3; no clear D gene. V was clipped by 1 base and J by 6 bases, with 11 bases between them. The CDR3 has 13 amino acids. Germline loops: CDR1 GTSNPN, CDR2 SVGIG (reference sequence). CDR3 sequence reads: CAWSGRYLDTQYF. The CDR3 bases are TGTGCCTGGAGTGGGCGGTACTTGGATACGCAGTATTTT.

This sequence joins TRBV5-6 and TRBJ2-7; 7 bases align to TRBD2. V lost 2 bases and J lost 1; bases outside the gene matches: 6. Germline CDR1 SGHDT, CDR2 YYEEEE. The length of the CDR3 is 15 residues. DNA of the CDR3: TGTGCCAGCAGCTTTTACGGAGCGGGATCCTACGAGCAGTACTTC. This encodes CASSFYGAGSYEQYF.

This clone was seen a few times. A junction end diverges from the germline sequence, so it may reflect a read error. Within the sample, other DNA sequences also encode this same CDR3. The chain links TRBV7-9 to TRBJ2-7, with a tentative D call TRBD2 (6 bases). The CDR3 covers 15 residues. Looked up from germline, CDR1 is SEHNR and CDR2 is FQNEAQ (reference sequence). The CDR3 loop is CSSSLASGLTYEQYF. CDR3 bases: TGTTCCAGCAGCTTGGCGAGCGGGCTAACCTACGAGCAGTACTTC.

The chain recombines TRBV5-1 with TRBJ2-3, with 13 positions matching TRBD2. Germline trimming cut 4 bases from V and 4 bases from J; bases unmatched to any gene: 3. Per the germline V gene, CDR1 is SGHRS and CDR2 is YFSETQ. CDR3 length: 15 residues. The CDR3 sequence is CASSTTSGRADTQYF. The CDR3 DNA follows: TGCGCCAGCAGCACCACTAGCGGGAGGGCAGATACGCAGTATTTT.

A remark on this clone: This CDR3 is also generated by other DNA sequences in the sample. CDR3 residues: CAISDGSRGQQFF. CDR3 nucleotide sequence: TGTGCCATCAGTGATGGATCGCGCGGCCAGCAGTTCTTC. The rearrangement links TRBV10-3 to TRBJ2-1; D unclear. The CDR3 sequence is 13 residues long. V lost 3 bases and J 11 bases, leaving 14 bases between the germline ends. CDR1 and CDR2 (germline): ENHRY, SYGVKD.

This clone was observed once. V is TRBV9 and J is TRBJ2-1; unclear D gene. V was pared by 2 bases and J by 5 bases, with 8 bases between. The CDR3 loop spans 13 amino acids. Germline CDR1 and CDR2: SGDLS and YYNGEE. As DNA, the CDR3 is TGTGCCAGCAGCGTCTCCCCCGACAATGAGCAGTTCTTC. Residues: CASSVSPDNEQFF.

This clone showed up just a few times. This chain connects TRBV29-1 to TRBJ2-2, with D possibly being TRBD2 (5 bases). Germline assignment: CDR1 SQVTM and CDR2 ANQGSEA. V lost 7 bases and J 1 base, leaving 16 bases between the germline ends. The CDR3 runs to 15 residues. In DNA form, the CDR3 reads TGCAGCGCCGAAGGGTTCGGGGTGAACACCGGGGAGCTGTTTTTT. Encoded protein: CSAEGFGVNTGELFF.

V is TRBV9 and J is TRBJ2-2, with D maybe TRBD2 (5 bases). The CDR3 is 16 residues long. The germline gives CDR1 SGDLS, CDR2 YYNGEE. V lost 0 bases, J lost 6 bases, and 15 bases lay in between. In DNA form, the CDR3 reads TGTGCCAGCAGCGTAGATCAGCGGACCCCCCCCGGGGAGCTGTTTTTT. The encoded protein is CASSVDQRTPPGELFF.

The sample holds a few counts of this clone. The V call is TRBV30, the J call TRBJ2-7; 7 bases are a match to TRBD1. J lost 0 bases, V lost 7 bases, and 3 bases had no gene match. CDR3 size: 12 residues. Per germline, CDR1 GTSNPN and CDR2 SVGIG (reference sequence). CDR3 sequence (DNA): TGTGCCTATCGGGACAGCTCCTACGAGCAGTACTTC. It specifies CAYRDSSYEQYF.